This T cell receptor beta chain was sequenced in a study of control samples from healthy donors and cancer patients. This CDR3 contains 14 residues. V lost 7 bases to trimming and J lost 4 bases; unmatched junction nucleotides: 8. Germline V lookup: CDR1 LNHDA, CDR2 SQIVND (reference sequence). Produced via immunoSEQ multiplex PCR; TCRdb's table is partial and in-frame only. In the table there are 95,000 to 150,000 clones, about 89% of which are singletons. This rearrangement joins TRBV19 to TRBJ2-3, with TRBD1 identical over 7 bases. The sequencing sample was made of blood. This sequence originates from a man in his fifties in good health. The DNA of the CDR3 is TGTGCCAGTAACCTAAACAGGGGACCAGATACGCAGTATTTT. Protein product: CASNLNRGPDTQYF.